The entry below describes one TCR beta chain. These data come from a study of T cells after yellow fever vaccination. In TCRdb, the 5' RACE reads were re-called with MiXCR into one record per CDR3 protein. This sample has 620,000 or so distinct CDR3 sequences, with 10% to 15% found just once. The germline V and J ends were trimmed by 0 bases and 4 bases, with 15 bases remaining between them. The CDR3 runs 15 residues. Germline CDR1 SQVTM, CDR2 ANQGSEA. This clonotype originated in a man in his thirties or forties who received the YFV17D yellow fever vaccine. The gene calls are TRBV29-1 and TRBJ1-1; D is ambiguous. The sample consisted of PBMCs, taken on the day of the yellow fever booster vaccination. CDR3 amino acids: CSVEEDWGLVTEAFF. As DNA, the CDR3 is TGCAGCGTTGAAGAGGACTGGGGTTTGGTCACTGAAGCTTTCTTT.